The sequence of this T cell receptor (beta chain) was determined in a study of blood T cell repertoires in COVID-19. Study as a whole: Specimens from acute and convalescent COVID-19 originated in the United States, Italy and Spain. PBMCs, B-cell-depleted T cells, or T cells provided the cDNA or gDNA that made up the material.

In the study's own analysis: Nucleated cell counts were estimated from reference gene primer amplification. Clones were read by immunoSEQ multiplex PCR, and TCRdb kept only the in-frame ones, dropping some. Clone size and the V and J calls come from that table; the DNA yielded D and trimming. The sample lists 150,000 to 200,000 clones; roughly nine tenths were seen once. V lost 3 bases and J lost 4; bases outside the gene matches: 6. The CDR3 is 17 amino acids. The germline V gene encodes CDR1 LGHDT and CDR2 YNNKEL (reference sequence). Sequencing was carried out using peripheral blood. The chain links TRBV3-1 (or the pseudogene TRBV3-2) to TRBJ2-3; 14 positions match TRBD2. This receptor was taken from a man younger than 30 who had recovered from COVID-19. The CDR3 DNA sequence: TGTGCCAGCAGCCAGACTAGCGGGAGGGGTGTCGCAGATACGCAGTATTTT. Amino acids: CASSQTSGRGVADTQYF.